This TCR beta chain stems from a study of shared clonotypes between healthy human individuals. Notes on the study in general: Larger estimated richness was generally recorded for naive subsets relative to memory subsets. A reduction in generation probabilities was seen for non-shared clonotypes relative to those shared by all four donors. The sole specimen, blood, was sampled, and tissue repertoires likely differ.

Both subsets, CD45RA+ naive and CD45RA-negative memory, were split from the CD4+ cells. This CDR3 contains 16 residues. Deletions cut 2 bases from V and 7 bases from J, with 21 bases between. The germline CDR1 and CDR2 sequences are GTSNPN and SVGIG (reference sequence). Sequencing used immunoSEQ multiplex PCR; TCRdb keeps in-frame clones, though not all of them. The sample includes under 2.5 million clones, about nine tenths seen only once; the top ten take approximately 0.4%. With respect to this clone: Antigen specificity is unknown.

The source is a man aged 18 to 29 in good health. Some clones in this sample may be carry-over from other donors' samples. Sequencing used naive CD4+ T cells from PBMCs. As for subset: CD45RA+ positively selected. The chain carries TRBV30 and TRBJ1-5; perhaps TRBD1 as D (6 bases). In DNA form, the CDR3 reads TGTGCCTGGAGTCCAACGTTCCTACAGGGAGGGCAGCCCCAGCATTTT. It specifies CAWSPTFLQGGQPQHF.